Listed here is a single T cell receptor beta chain. As yet, its antigen is unknown. Nominally healthy donors were sampled, though unrecorded immune exposures were likely. These data originate in a study of cytomegalovirus exposure and HLA in healthy donors. Study context: One earlier analysis, a look at roughly 170 million T cells, found some 120 million unique TCR beta sequences. General study results and limits: Later work showed greater clonal expansion in HLA-associated TCR beta chains than in equally common others.

V was pared by 5 bases and J by 4 bases, with 14 bases between. The CDR3 is 14 amino acids. The V gene's germline CDR1 is SEHNR and CDR2 FQNEAQ (reference sequence). PCR was performed using 60 Vbeta and 13 Jbeta primers. Method: immunoSEQ multiplex PCR; TCRdb's copy keeps in-frame clones and lacks some. The sample records about 130,000 clones, roughly 80% being singletons. This rearrangement joins TRBV7-9 to TRBJ1-2; D is perhaps TRBD1 (6 bases). Sequenced material: PBMCs. The TCR was taken from a man aged 40-55 years in good health and CMV-seronegative. CDR3 sequence: CASSERGGIYGYTF. As DNA, the CDR3 is TGTGCCAGCAGCGAAAGGGGGGGCATCTATGGCTACACCTTC.